This TCR beta chain was recovered during a study of CD8+CD57+ T cells in acquired aplastic anemia. Genomic DNA, the template, was used for profiling of the TCR beta VDJ and CDR3. TCRdb analysed the reads with MiXCR anew, one entry per CDR3 protein. Of 200,000 or so distinct CDR3 sequences listed, about 62% were seen once; the top ten hold around 50%. This clonotype was seen more than once but under ten times. CDR1 is LNHDA and CDR2 is SQIVND in the germline V gene (reference sequence). The CDR3 spans 14 residues. The V gene lost 3 bases and the J gene lost 1 base, with 9 bases spanning the gap. For sequencing, patients were chosen who had shown expansion of CD8+CD57+ cells by flow cytometry.

This clonotype was obtained from a human donor with aplastic anemia. The chain couples TRBV19 to TRBJ1-2, with TRBD1 as a possible D gene (6 bases). Sequences were obtained from sorted CD4+, CD8+, or CD8+CD57+ T cells (not recorded which) from PBMCs. Here the CDR3 reads CASSITGINYGYTF. CDR3 sequence (DNA): TGTGCCAGTAGTATCACAGGGATTAACTATGGCTACACCTTC.